This TCR beta chain emerged from a study of T cell responses to AZD1222 COVID-19 vaccine. Study results and caveats: Of spike-specific TCRs, nearly half reportedly target regions left unmutated in variants. Along spike, vaccine-associated CD4 TCRs were found throughout, with dominance at 160-218 and 743-854.

A remark on this clone: Its antigen remains unknown.

CDR3 size: 13 residues. Trimming removed 1 base at V and 2 bases at J, with 6 bases between. The V gene's germline CDR1 is SGHRS and CDR2 YFSETQ. TCRdb keeps only in-frame clones here, not all; method: immunoSEQ multiplex PCR. Counted here are around 99,000 clones, roughly 88% occurring once; the ten biggest clones make up roughly 13%. The origin of this receptor is an adult in good health. The material sequenced was peripheral blood, taken on day 0 of MenACWY control vaccination. The J gene is TRBJ1-2, the V gene TRBV5-1; D gene ambiguous. The CDR3 DNA reads as TGCGCCAGCAGCTTGACATCCAACTATGGCTACACCTTC. Translation gives CASSLTSNYGYTF.